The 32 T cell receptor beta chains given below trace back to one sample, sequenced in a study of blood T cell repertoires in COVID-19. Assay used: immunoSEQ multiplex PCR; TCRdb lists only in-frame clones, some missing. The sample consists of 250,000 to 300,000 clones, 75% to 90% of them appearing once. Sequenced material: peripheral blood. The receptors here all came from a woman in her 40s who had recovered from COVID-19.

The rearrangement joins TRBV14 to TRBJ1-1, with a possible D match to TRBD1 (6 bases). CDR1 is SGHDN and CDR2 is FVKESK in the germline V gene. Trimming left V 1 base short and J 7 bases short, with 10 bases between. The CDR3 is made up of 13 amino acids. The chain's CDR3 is CASSQVRTVEAFF. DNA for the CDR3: TGTGCCAGCAGCCAAGTGAGGACAGTTGAAGCTTTCTTT. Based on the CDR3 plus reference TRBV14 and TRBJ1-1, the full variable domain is EAGVTQFPSHSVIEKGQTVTLRCDPISGHDNLYWYRRVMGKEIKFLLHFVKESKQDESGMPNNRFLAERTGGTYSTLKVQPAELEDSGVYFCASSQVRTVEAFFGQGTRLTVV.

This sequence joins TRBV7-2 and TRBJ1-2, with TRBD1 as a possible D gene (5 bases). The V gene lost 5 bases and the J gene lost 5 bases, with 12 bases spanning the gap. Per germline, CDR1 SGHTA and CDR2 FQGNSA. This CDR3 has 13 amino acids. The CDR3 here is CASSPRRGYGYTF. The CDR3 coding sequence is TGTGCCAGCAGCCCCCGCCGGGGGTATGGCTACACCTTC.

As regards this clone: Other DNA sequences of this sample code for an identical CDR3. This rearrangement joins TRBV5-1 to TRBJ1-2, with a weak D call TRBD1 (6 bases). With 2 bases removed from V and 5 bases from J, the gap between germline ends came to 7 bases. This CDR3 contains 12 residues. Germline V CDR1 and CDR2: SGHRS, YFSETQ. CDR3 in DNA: TGCGCCAGCAGCTTACAGGGTTATGGCTACACCTTC. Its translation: CASSLQGYGYTF. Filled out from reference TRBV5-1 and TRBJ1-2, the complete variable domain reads KAGVTQTPRYLIKTRGQQVTLSCSPISGHRSVSWYQQTPGQGLQFLFEYFSETQRNKGNFPGRFSGRQFSNSRSEMNVSTLELGDSALYLCASSLQGYGYTFGSGTRLTVV.

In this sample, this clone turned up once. The CDR3 is CASSDQQGDIVAYGYTF. The CDR3 DNA is TGTGCCAGCAGTGATCAACAGGGTGATATCGTGGCCTATGGCTACACCTTC. The V call is TRBV2, the J call TRBJ1-2; a weak D match, TRBD1 (6 bases). This CDR3 has 17 residues. Per the germline V gene, CDR1 is SNHLY and CDR2 is FYNNEI. V lost 3 bases, J lost 4 bases, and 21 bases lay in between.

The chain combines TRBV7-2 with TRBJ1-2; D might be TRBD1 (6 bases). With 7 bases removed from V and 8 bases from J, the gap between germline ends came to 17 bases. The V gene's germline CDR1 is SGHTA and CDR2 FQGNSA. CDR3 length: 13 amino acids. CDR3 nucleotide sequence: TGTGCCAGCACCTCAGGGGCAGGCCGAGGCTACACCTTC. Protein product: CASTSGAGRGYTF.

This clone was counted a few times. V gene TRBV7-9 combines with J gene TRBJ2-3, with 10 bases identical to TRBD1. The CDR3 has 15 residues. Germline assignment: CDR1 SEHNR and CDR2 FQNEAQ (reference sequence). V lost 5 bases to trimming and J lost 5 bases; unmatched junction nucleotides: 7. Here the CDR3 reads CASSPGQGGVDTQYF. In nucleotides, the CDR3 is TGTGCCAGCAGCCCCGGACAGGGGGGTGTAGATACGCAGTATTTT. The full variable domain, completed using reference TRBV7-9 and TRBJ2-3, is DTGVSQNPRHKITKRGQNVTFRCDPISEHNRLYWYRQTLGQGPEFLTYFQNEAQLEKSRLLSDRFSAERPKGSFSTLEIQRTEQGDSAMYLCASSPGQGGVDTQYFGPGTRLTVL.

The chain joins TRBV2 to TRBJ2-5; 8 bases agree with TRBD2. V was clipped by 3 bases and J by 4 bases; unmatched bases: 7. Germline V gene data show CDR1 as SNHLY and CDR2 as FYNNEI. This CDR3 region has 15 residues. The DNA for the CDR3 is TGTGCCAGCAGTGAGGGGACTAGGAGAGGAGAGACCCAGTACTTC. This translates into CASSEGTRRGETQYF.

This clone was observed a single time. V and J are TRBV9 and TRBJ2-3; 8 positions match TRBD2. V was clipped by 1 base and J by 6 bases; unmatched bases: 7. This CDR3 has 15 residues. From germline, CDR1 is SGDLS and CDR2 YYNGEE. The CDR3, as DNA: TGTGCCAGCAGCGTAACCGGGACTAGAGGGGATACGCAGTATTTT. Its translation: CASSVTGTRGDTQYF.

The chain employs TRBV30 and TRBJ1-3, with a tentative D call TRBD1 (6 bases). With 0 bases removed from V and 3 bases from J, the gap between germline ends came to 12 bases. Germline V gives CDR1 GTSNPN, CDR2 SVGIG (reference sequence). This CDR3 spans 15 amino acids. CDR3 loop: CAWSVRTGFGNTIYF. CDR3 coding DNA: TGTGCCTGGAGTGTCCGTACAGGGTTTGGAAACACCATATATTTT.

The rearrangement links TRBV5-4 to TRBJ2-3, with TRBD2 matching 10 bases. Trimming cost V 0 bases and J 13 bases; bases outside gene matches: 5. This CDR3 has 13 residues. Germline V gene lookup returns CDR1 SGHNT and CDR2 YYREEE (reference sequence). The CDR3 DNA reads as TGTGCCAGCAGCTTGGGTAGCGGGGGGACGAAGTATTTT. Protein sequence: CASSLGSGGTKYF.

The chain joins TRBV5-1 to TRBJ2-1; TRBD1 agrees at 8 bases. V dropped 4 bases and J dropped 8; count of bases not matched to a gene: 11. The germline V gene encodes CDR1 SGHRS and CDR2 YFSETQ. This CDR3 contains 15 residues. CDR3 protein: CASSVGTGTGYEQFF. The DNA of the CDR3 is TGCGCCAGCAGCGTCGGCACCGGGACAGGATATGAGCAGTTCTTC.

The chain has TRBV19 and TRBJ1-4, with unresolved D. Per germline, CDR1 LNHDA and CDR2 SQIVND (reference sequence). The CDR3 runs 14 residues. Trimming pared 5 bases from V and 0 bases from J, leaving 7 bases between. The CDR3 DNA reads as TGTGCCAGTAGTTCCCAGGCAACTAATGAAAAACTGTTTTTT. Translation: CASSSQATNEKLFF.

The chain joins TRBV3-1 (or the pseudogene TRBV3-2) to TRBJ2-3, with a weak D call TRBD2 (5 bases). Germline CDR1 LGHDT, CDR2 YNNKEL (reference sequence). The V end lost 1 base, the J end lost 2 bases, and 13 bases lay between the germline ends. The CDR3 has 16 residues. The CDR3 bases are TGTGCCAGCAGCCAAGTTCCGGCGGGCTACACAGATACGCAGTATTTT. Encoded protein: CASSQVPAGYTDTQYF.

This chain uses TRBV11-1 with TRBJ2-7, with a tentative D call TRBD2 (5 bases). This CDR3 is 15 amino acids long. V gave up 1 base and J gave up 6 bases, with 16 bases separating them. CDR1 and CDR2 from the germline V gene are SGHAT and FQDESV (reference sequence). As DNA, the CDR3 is TGTGCCAGCAGCTTAGGGCGGGTCGGGTCTCCCGAGCAGTACTTC. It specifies CASSLGRVGSPEQYF.

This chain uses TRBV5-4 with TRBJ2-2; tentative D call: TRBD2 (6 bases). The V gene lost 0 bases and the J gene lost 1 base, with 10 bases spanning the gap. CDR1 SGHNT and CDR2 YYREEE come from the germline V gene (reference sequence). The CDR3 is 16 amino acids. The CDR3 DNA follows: TGTGCCAGCAGCTTGGGGGCGGGGCGGAACACCGGGGAGCTGTTTTTT. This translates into CASSLGAGRNTGELFF.

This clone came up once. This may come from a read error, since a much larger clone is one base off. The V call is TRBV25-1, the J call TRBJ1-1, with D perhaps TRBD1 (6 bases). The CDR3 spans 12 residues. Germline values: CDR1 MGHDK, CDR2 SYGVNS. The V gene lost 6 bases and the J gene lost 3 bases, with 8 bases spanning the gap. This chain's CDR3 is CASRTGDTEAFF. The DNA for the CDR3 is TGTGCCAGCAGGACAGGAGACACTGAAGCTTTCTTT.

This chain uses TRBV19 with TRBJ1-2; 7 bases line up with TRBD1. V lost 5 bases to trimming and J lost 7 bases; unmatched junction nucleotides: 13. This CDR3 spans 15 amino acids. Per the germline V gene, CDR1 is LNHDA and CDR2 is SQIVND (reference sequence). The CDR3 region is CASSGTRDSVRGYTF. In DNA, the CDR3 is TGTGCCAGTAGTGGAACCCGGGACAGTGTACGTGGCTACACCTTC.

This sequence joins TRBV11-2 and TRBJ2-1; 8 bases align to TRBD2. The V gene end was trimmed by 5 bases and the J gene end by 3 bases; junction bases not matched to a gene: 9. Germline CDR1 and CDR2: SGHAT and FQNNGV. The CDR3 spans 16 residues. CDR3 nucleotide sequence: TGTGCCAGCAGCCCAAGTAGCGGGGCCCTCTACAATGAGCAGTTCTTC. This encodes CASSPSSGALYNEQFF.

CDR3 region: CATQGVGSRGGPDTQYF. The CDR3, as DNA: TGTGCCACCCAAGGAGTGGGGTCGCGGGGGGGACCAGATACGCAGTATTTT. The rearrangement links TRBV10-3 to TRBJ2-3, with 9 bases that match TRBD2. The germline V gene encodes CDR1 ENHRY and CDR2 SYGVKD. The V segment lost 10 bases and the J segment 4 bases; nucleotides outside the gene matches: 18. The length of the CDR3 is 17 residues.

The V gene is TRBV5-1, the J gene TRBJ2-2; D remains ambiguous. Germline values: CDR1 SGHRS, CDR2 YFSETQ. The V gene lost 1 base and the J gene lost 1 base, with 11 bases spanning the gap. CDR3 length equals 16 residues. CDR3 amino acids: CASSLNPTWNTGELFF. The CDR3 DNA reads TGCGCCAGCAGCTTGAATCCCACATGGAACACCGGGGAGCTGTTTTTT.

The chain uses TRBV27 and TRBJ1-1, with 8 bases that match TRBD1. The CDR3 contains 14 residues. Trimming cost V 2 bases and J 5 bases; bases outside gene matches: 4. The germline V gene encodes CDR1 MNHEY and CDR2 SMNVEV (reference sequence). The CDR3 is CASSLIRGHTEAFF. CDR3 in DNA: TGTGCCAGCAGTTTAATCAGGGGGCATACTGAAGCTTTCTTT.

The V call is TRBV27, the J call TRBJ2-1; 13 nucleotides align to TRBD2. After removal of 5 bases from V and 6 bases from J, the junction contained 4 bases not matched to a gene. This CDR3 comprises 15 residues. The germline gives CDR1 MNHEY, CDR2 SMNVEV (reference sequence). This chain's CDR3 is CASSPTSGGANEQFF. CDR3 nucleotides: TGTGCCAGCAGTCCAACTAGCGGGGGGGCCAATGAGCAGTTCTTC.

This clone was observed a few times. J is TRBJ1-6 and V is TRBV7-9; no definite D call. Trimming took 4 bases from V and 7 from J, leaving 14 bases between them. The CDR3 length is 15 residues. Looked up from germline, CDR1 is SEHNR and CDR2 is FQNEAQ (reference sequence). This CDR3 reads CASSSQEAWNSPLHF. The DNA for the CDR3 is TGTGCCAGCAGCTCGCAGGAGGCATGGAATTCACCCCTCCACTTT.

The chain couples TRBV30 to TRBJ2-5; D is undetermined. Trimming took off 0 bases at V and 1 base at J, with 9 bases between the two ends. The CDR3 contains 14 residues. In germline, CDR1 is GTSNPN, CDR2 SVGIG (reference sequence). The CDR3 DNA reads TGTGCCTGGAGTGTACTTAGTACCCAAGAGACCCAGTACTTC. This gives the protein CAWSVLSTQETQYF.

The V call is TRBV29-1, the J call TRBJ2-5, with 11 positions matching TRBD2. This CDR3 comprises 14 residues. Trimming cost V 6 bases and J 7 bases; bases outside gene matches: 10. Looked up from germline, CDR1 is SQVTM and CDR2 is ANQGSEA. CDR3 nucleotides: TGCAGCGTAGTGACTAGCGGGGACGGGGGGACCCAGTACTTC. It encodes CSVVTSGDGGTQYF. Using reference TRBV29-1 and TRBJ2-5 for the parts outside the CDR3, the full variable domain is SAVISQKPSRDICQRGTSLTIQCQVDSQVTMMFWYRQQPGQSLTLIATANQGSEATYESGFVIDKFPISRPNLTFSTLTVSNMSPEDSSIYLCSVVTSGDGGTQYFGPGTRLLVL.

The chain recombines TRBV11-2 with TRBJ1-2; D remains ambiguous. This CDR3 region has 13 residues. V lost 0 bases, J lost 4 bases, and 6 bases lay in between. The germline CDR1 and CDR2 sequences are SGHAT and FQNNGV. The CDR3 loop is CASSLDYSYGYTF. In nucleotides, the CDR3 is TGTGCCAGCAGCTTAGACTACTCCTATGGCTACACCTTC.

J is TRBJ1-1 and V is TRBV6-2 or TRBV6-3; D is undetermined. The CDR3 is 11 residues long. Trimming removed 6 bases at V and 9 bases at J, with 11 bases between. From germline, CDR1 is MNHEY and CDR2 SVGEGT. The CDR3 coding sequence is TGTGCCAGCAGCCCTGGGCAAAAAGCTTTCTTT. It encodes CASSPGQKAFF.

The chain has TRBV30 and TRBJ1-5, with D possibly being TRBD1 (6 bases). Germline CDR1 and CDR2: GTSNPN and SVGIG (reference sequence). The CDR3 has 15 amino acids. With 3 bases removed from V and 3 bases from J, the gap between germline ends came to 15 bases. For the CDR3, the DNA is TGTGCCTGGAGCGGGGGGCTGCAATTCAATCAGCCCCAGCATTTT. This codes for CAWSGGLQFNQPQHF.

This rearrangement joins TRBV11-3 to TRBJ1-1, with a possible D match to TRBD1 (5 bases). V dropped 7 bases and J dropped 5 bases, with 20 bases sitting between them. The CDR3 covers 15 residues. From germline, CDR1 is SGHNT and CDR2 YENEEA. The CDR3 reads CASTPFRGKETEAFF. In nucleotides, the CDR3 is TGTGCCAGCACCCCTTTTAGGGGAAAGGAAACTGAAGCTTTCTTT.

The CDR3, as DNA: TGTGCCAGCAGCTCTAGACTGAACACCGGGGAGCTGTTTTTT. It specifies CASSSRLNTGELFF. The gene calls are TRBV13 and TRBJ2-2, with D unclear. V was clipped by 4 bases and J by 1 base, with 7 bases between them. The germline V gene encodes CDR1 PRHDT and CDR2 FYEKMQ (reference sequence). The CDR3 covers 14 residues.

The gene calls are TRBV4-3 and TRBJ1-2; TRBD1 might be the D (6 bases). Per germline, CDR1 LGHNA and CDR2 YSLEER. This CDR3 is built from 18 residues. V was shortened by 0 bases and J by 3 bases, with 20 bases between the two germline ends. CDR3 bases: TGCGCCAGCAGCCAAGATCGCTTTGGGACACCTGGGGACTATGGCTACACCTTC. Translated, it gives CASSQDRFGTPGDYGYTF.

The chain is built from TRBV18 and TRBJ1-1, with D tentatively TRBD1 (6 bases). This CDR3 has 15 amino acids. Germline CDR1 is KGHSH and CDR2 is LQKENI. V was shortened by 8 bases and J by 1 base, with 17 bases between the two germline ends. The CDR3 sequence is CASTPSGGPNTEAFF. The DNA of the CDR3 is TGTGCCAGCACGCCATCCGGGGGGCCGAACACTGAAGCTTTCTTT.